The rows below give T cell receptor beta chains drawn from one sample of a study of T cell changes during pregnancy in multiple sclerosis. Clones were read by immunoSEQ multiplex PCR, and TCRdb kept only the in-frame ones, dropping some. Found here are around 35,000 clones, around 94% of them singletons; the top ten hold 0.95% to 1.5%. The sequencing sample was made of PBMCs (not recorded whether the cells were cultured). Every receptor here comes from a female donor with multiple sclerosis, enrolled in a pregnancy study. CDR3s include the opening cysteine and the closing phenylalanine or tryptophan. D genes are given only for firm matches. Clone size is given for some rows only: seen once, a few or many times, or a class if the clone is expanded.

TRBV23-1,-,TRBJ1-2,-,CASSREGFSSYGYTF,TGCGCCAGCAGTCGCGAGGGATTTAGCTCCTATGGCTACACCTTC
TRBV4-2,-,TRBJ1-3,-,CASSPSGVSGNTIYF,TGTGCCAGCAGCCCATCAGGGGTATCTGGAAACACCATATATTTT
TRBV7-2,-,TRBJ2-5,-,CASSLGGNQETQYF,TGTGCCAGCAGCTTAGGTGGGAACCAAGAGACCCAGTACTTC
TRBV2,TRBD1,TRBJ2-7,once,CASTGQGGSYEQYF,TGTGCCAGCACCGGACAGGGGGGATCCTACGAGCAGTACTTC
TRBV2,-,TRBJ1-5,-,CASRFGLPQPQHF,TGTGCCAGCAGGTTCGGACTCCCCCAGCCCCAGCATTTT
TRBV29-1,-,TRBJ2-3,-,CSVGYTQYF,TGCAGCGTCGGTTATACGCAGTATTTT
TRBV4-2,-,TRBJ2-1,few,CASSQEAESSYNEQFF,TGTGCCAGCAGCCAAGAGGCAGAGAGCTCCTACAATGAGCAGTTCTTC
TRBV18,-,TRBJ1-5,-,CASFAQRSNQPQHF,TGTGCCAGCTTCGCCCAGAGGAGCAATCAGCCCCAGCATTTT
TRBV5-4,TRBD1,TRBJ2-7,-,CASSFGTALLRPYEQYF,TGTGCCAGCAGCTTCGGGACAGCACTTTTGAGGCCCTACGAGCAGTACTTC
TRBV5-1,-,TRBJ1-1,-,CASSFIAAGTDTEAFF,TGCGCCAGCAGCTTTATCGCGGCAGGGACGGACACTGAAGCTTTCTTT
TRBV5-1,-,TRBJ2-5,-,CASSLVWAGTTQYF,TGCGCCAGCAGCTTGGTCTGGGCGGGTACGACCCAGTACTTC
TRBV7-2,-,TRBJ2-3,-,CASSLSSGATDTQYF,TGTGCCAGCAGCTTAAGTTCGGGAGCCACAGATACGCAGTATTTT
TRBV12-5,-,TRBJ2-7,-,CASGLIGWDGAYEQYF,TGTGCTAGTGGTTTGATAGGCTGGGACGGGGCCTACGAGCAGTACTTC
TRBV28,-,TRBJ1-4,-,CASSTSIWEKLFF,TGTGCCAGCAGTACTTCAATCTGGGAAAAACTGTTTTTT
TRBV2,-,TRBJ2-3,-,CASVPSSSTDTQYF,TGTGCCAGCGTCCCTAGCTCTAGCACAGATACGCAGTATTTT
TRBV7-2,-,TRBJ2-3,-,CASSPKPPSAASTDTQYF,TGTGCCAGCAGCCCGAAACCCCCTAGCGCCGCTAGCACAGATACGCAGTATTTT
TRBV6-5,-,TRBJ1-3,-,CASSTGTAGNTIYF,TGTGCCAGCAGCACCGGGACGGCTGGAAACACCATATATTTT
TRBV6-6,-,TRBJ1-2,-,CASRFGSEGYTF,TGTGCCAGCAGGTTCGGGTCAGAGGGCTACACCTTC
TRBV6-1,-,TRBJ1-4,-,CASRAGATNEKLFF,TGTGCCAGCAGGGCGGGGGCAACTAATGAAAAACTGTTTTTT
TRBV6-1,-,TRBJ1-2,-,CASRREFSNYGYTF,TGTGCCAGCAGGAGGGAATTTTCTAACTATGGCTACACCTTC
TRBV29-1,TRBD1,TRBJ2-1,medium-sized,CSVDQGAGEQFF,TGCAGCGTTGACCAGGGGGCGGGTGAGCAGTTCTTC
TRBV13,-,TRBJ1-2,-,CASSLRVRPNYGYTF,TGTGCCAGCAGCTTAAGGGTGCGACCTAACTATGGCTACACCTTC
TRBV6-5,-,TRBJ1-5,once,CASSPTRTVGQPQHF,TGTGCCAGCAGCCCCACCCGGACAGTCGGGCAGCCCCAGCATTTT
TRBV28,TRBD2,TRBJ2-1,-,CASRGTGATSGSSYNEQFF,TGTGCCAGCAGGGGGACAGGCGCAACTAGCGGGAGTAGCTACAATGAGCAGTTCTTC
TRBV5-4,TRBD2,TRBJ2-3,-,CASSLTSGREDTQYF,TGTGCCAGCAGCTTGACTAGCGGGAGGGAGGATACGCAGTATTTT
TRBV5-1,-,TRBJ2-7,-,CASSPGTQNYEQYF,TGCGCCAGCAGCCCCGGGACTCAGAACTACGAGCAGTACTTC
TRBV6-6,-,TRBJ2-7,few,CASSYRVSSEQYF,TGTGCCAGCAGTTACAGGGTTAGCTCCGAGCAGTACTTC
TRBV5-1,-,TRBJ1-1,-,CASSRTPTSPVNTEAFF,TGCGCCAGCAGCCGGACACCCACCTCACCCGTGAACACTGAAGCTTTCTTT
TRBV5-1,TRBD1,TRBJ2-3,-,CASRKGQGGKRSTDTQYF,TGCGCCAGCAGAAAAGGACAGGGAGGAAAACGGAGCACAGATACGCAGTATTTT
TRBV27,TRBD2,TRBJ2-3,-,CASSFSPPYRSGKSTDTQYF,TGTGCCAGCAGTTTCTCCCCTCCATACCGTAGCGGGAAAAGCACAGATACGCAGTATTTT
TRBV9,TRBD2,TRBJ2-3,-,CASSPFWGTSGGGDTQYF,TGTGCCAGCAGCCCTTTCTGGGGGACTAGCGGTGGTGGTGATACGCAGTATTTT
TRBV7-9,TRBD2,TRBJ2-1,-,CASSSLQGAGGPNEQFF,TGTGCCAGCAGCTCCCTTCAGGGTGCGGGAGGGCCAAATGAGCAGTTCTTC
TRBV4-2,-,TRBJ1-1,-,CASSQDWGGITEAFF,TGTGCCAGCAGCCAAGATTGGGGGGGGATCACTGAAGCTTTCTTT
TRBV30,-,TRBJ2-3,-,CAWLRTTDTQYF,TGTGCCTGGCTGAGGACCACAGATACGCAGTATTTT
TRBV5-1,TRBD1,TRBJ2-7,-,CASSLAGGQGAVYEQYF,TGCGCCAGCAGCTTGGCCGGGGGACAGGGGGCGGTCTACGAGCAGTACTTC
TRBV4-2,TRBD1,TRBJ2-1,once,CASSQVPGQGHNEQFF,TGTGCCAGCAGCCAAGTTCCGGGACAGGGGCACAATGAGCAGTTCTTC
TRBV28,-,TRBJ1-2,-,CASSTGPAGVGYTF,TGTGCCAGCAGTACCGGGCCTGCGGGGGTGGGCTACACCTTC
TRBV4-3,-,TRBJ1-1,-,CASSQEVFQAGTEAFF,TGCGCCAGCAGCCAAGAGGTTTTTCAGGCGGGCACTGAAGCTTTCTTT